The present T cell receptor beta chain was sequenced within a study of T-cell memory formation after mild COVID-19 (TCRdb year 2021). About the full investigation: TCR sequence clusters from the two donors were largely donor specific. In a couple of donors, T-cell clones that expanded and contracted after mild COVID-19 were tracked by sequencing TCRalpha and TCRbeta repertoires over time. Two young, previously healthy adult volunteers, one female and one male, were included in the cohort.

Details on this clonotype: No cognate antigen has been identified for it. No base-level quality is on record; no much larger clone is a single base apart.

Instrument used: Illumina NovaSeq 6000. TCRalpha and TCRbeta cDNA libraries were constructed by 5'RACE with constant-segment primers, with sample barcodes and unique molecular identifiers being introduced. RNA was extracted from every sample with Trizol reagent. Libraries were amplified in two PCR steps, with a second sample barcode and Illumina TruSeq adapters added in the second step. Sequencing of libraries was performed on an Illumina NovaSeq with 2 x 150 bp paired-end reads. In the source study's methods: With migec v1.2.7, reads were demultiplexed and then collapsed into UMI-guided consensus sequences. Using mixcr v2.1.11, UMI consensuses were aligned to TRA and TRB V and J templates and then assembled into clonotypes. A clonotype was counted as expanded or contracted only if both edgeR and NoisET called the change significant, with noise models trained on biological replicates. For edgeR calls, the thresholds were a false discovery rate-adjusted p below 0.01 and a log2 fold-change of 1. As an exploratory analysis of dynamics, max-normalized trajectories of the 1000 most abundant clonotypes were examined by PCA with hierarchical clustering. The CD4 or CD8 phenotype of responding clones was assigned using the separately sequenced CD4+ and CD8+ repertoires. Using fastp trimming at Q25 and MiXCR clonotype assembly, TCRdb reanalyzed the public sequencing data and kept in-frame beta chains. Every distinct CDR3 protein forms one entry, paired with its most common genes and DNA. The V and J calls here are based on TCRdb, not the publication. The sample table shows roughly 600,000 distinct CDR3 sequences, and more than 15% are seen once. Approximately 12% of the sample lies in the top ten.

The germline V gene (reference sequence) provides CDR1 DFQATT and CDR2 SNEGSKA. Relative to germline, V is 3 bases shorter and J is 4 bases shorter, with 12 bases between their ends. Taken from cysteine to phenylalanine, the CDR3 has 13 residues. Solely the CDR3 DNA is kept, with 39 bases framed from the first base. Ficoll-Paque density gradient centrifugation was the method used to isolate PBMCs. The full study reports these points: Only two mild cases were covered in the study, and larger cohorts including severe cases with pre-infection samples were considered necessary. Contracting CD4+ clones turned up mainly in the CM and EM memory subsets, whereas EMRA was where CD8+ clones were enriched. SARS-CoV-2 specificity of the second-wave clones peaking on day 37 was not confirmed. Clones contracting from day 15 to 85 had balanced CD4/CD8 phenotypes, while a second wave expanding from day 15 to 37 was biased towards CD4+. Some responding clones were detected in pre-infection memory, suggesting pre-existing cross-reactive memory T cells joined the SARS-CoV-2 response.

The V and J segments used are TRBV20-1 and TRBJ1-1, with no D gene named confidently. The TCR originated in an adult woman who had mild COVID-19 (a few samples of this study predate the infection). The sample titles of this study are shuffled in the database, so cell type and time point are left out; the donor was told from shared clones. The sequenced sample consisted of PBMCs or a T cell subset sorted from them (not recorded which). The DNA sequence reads TGCAGTGCTAGCGAGCCCGTGGGCACTGAAGCTTTCTTT. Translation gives CSASEPVGTEAFF.